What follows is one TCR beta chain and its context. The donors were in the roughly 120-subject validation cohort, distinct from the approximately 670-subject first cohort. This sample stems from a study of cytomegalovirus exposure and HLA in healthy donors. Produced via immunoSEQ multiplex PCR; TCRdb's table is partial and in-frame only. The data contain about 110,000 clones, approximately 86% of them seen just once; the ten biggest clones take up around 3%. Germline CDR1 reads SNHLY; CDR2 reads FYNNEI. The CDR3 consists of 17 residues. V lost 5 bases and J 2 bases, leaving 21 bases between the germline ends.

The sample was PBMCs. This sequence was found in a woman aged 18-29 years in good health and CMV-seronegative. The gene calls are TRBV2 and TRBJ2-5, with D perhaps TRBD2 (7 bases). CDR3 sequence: CASSYHPFAGAQETQYF. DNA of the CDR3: TGTGCCAGCAGTTACCACCCTTTTGCGGGGGCTCAAGAGACCCAGTACTTC. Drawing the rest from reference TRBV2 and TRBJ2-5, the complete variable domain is EPEVTQTPSHQVTQMGQEVILRCVPISNHLYFYWYRQILGQKVEFLVSFYNNEISEKSEIFDDQFSVERPDGSNFTLKIRSTKLEDSAMYFCASSYHPFAGAQETQYFGPGTRLLVL.